This TCR beta chain was captured by sequencing in a study of blood T cells in healthy people across ages. This clonotype showed up just a few times. The junction does not match germline at one end; this may be a read error. It was with a sample-barcoded 5' primer and a J-beta primer mix that a second PCR of roughly 7 to 12 cycles was run. TCRdb re-derived calls from the 5' RACE reads in MiXCR, one entry per CDR3 protein. Of 500,000 to 650,000 distinct CDR3 sequences listed, around 27% are singletons. The CDR3 extends over 11 amino acids. CDR1 and CDR2 (germline): SGHVS, FNYEAQ. This sample was also put to use in a study of T cells of mothers and their children.

Sequencing was carried out using blood. The chain is built from TRBV7-6 and TRBJ2-1; 8 nucleotides match TRBD2. The clonotype originates from a boy aged 2-15 years in good health. The CDR3 spells CASSFGLATSF. CDR3 nucleotides: TGTGCCAGCAGCTTTGGACTAGCTACTTCCTTC.